The sequence of this TCR beta chain was determined in a study of T cells in Graves' hyperthyroidism and ophthalmopathy. The study, taken as a whole, reports: Model output signaled ophthalmopathy a median roughly six months ahead of onset.

Regions amplified from RNA transcripts were the TCR beta CDR3 regions. The TCR CDR3 was amplified in a first-round RT-PCR using the HTBI primer set. Via MiXCR, TCRdb re-called the multiplex PCR reads, giving one row per CDR3 protein. The top ten clones hold about two fifths of a sample with 500,000 to 600,000 distinct CDR3 sequences, approximately 49% of them seen once. The CDR3 is 18 residues long. Germline V gene lookup returns CDR1 MGHDK and CDR2 SYGVNS. J was trimmed by 5 bases and V by 4 bases; bases with no gene match: 16. This clonotype was counted a few times. Its antigen is not identified. Exclusions: uncontrolled infection, other autoimmune disease, pregnancy, lactation. Diagnostic decisions used clinical symptoms, serum thyroxine and TRAb, thyroid ultrasound and orbital computed tomography.

The sequence was obtained from an adult woman with Graves' disease, either hyperthyroidism or ophthalmopathy (not recorded which). The chain employs TRBV25-1 and TRBJ1-5, with 8 bases lining up with TRBD1. Input material: peripheral blood or thyroid tissue (not recorded which). The CDR3, as DNA: TGTGCCAGCAGTGGAACTGACAGGGGTTATATCGGTGATCAGCCCCAGCATTTT. It codes for CASSGTDRGYIGDQPQHF.